This is a list of T cell receptor beta chains from one sample in a study of blood T cell repertoires in COVID-19. The data were produced by immunoSEQ multiplex PCR, yet TCRdb's version contains in-frame clones alone and is incomplete. There are under 150,000 clones in the sample; 86% occur only once, and roughly 2.2% lies in the top ten. Sequencing was carried out using PBMCs or T cells enriched from blood (not recorded which). The source of these receptors is a woman aged 50 to 60 who had recovered from COVID-19. Each CDR3 is given with its conserved first and last residue. Fields, in order: J gene, clone size, V gene, D gene, CDR3 DNA, CDR3 protein. D genes are given only for firm matches. Clone size is stated in some rows and not others, as once, few, many or a class when expanded.

>TRBJ1-2|-|TRBV5-1|TRBD1
TGCGCCAGCAGCGCGGGACAGGGGCTCTTTGGCTACACCTTC
CASSAGQGLFGYTF
>TRBJ2-7|-|TRBV6-1|-
TGTGCCAGCAGTGAAAGGTTAGGGGTTGTGTCCTACGAGCAGTACTTC
CASSERLGVVSYEQYF
>TRBJ2-7|-|TRBV4-1|TRBD1
TGCGCCAGCAGCCAAACCTCCGGGACAGGGCCCGAGCAGTACTTC
CASSQTSGTGPEQYF
>TRBJ2-7|once|TRBV10-1|-
TGCGCCAGCAGTGGGTCAGGGAGGAGCGAGCAGTACTTC
CASSGSGRSEQYF
>TRBJ2-3|-|TRBV5-4|TRBD1
TGTGCCAGCAGCTCCCGGGACAGGGGTACAGATACGCAGTATTTT
CASSSRDRGTDTQYF
>TRBJ2-7|-|TRBV6-6|-
TGTGCCAGCAGTTATGACACTTCCTACGAGCAGTACTTC
CASSYDTSYEQYF
>TRBJ1-6|few|TRBV9|TRBD1
TGTGCCAGCAGCGTATCGGACAGGGGGGGATCACCCCTCCACTTT
CASSVSDRGGSPLHF
>TRBJ1-2|-|TRBV7-2|-
TGTGCCAGCAGCTTAGGAGGCAGCAACTATGGCTACACCTTC
CASSLGGSNYGYTF
>TRBJ2-5|-|TRBV7-2|TRBD2
TGTGCCAGCAGCTTAGTACTTGGGACTAGAAACCAAGAGACCCAGTACTTC
CASSLVLGTRNQETQYF
>TRBJ2-7|-|TRBV5-1|-
TGCGCCAGCAGCCCGGACAGCCTCTCAACCTACGAGCAGTACTTC
CASSPDSLSTYEQYF
>TRBJ2-7|-|TRBV27|-
TGTGCCAGCAGTTGGGGGGGCGGCAGCTCCTACGAGCAGTACTTC
CASSWGGGSSYEQYF
>TRBJ2-7|-|TRBV7-2|-
TGTGCCAGCAGCTTAGGTCAGGGGTTGGATGAGCAGTACTTC
CASSLGQGLDEQYF
>TRBJ2-7|-|TRBV5-1|-
TGCGCCAGCAGCTTCCTAGGGGGATACTACGAGCAGTACTTC
CASSFLGGYYEQYF
>TRBJ1-3|-|TRBV27|-
TGTGCCAGCAGTTTGCAGGGGTCGGGAAACACCATATATTTT
CASSLQGSGNTIYF
>TRBJ2-7|once|TRBV7-8|TRBD1
TGTGCCAGCAGCGGACCCCGGACAGGGGGGTACGAGCAGTACTTC
CASSGPRTGGYEQYF
>TRBJ1-5|-|TRBV19|TRBD1
TGTGCCAGTGGGACTTCTCCGGGACAGCTTCTTTTTAGCAATCAGCCCCAGCATTTT
CASGTSPGQLLFSNQPQHF
>TRBJ2-1|-|TRBV7-9|-
TGTGCCAGCAGCTTTGGGAGTGGCTGGGAGCAGTTCTTC
CASSFGSGWEQFF
>TRBJ2-3|-|TRBV29-1|TRBD2
TGCAGCGTTGGGGCGGGGGGGTCAGATACGCAGTATTTT
CSVGAGGSDTQYF
>TRBJ2-7|-|TRBV7-8|TRBD2
TGTGCCACCGATAGGTGGCTAGCGGGGGATTACGAGCAGTACTTC
CATDRWLAGDYEQYF
>TRBJ2-2|-|TRBV7-6|-
TGTGCCAGCAGCTTAGGAACAAACACCGGGGAGCTGTTTTTT
CASSLGTNTGELFF
>TRBJ2-1|-|TRBV7-8|TRBD2
TGTGCCAGCAGCACCCAGCGGGGGGGCATGGATGAGCAGTTCTTC
CASSTQRGGMDEQFF
>TRBJ2-7|few|TRBV13|-
TGTGCCAGCAGCCCCCCCTCTGGGCCCTCATCCTACGAGCAGTACTTC
CASSPPSGPSSYEQYF
>TRBJ1-2|-|TRBV5-6|TRBD1
TGTGCCAGCAGCTTGTGGGACAGAGATGGCTACACCTTC
CASSLWDRDGYTF
>TRBJ2-7|-|TRBV19|-
TGTGCCAGTAGTGGGGGACTCCCACTCCTCTCCTACGAGCAGTACTTC
CASSGGLPLLSYEQYF
>TRBJ2-7|-|TRBV6-5|-
TGTGCCAGCAGAGTTGGGCTGGCCGTAGACGTGCAGTACTTC
CASRVGLAVDVQYF
>TRBJ2-3|-|TRBV24-1|-
TGTGCCACCAGTGACCCCGGAAGGGGTACGCAGTATTTT
CATSDPGRGTQYF
>TRBJ2-7|-|TRBV18|TRBD1
TGTGCCAGCTCACCACTCACAGGGGACTACGAGCAGTACTTC
CASSPLTGDYEQYF
>TRBJ2-7|-|TRBV19|TRBD1
TGTGCCAGTAGTATAGACGGGACAGCTCGCCACGAGCAGTACTTC
CASSIDGTARHEQYF
>TRBJ2-7|-|TRBV11-3|TRBD1
TGTGCCAGCAGCCCAGGGGGCGTTTCCTACGAGCAGTACTTC
CASSPGGVSYEQYF
>TRBJ1-6|once|TRBV30|-
TGTGCCTGTTATCCCCCGGACGGAGGTATACGGTCACCCCTCCACTTT
CACYPPDGGIRSPLHF
>TRBJ1-2|-|TRBV29-1|-
TGCAGCGTTGAAGATCCCGTTGGGCTCTTTTATGGCTACACCTTC
CSVEDPVGLFYGYTF
>TRBJ1-6|-|TRBV7-2|TRBD1
TGTGCCAGCAGCTTAGGGACAGGGATTTCTCTGGGTTCACCCCTCCACTTT
CASSLGTGISLGSPLHF
>TRBJ2-3|once|TRBV2|-
TGTGCCAGCAGTGAGGGGCTGGGCACAGATACGCAGTATTTT
CASSEGLGTDTQYF
>TRBJ2-7|-|TRBV9|-
TGTGCCAGCAGCGTAAACCCAGGGGACGGCGAGCAGTACTTC
CASSVNPGDGEQYF
>TRBJ2-1|-|TRBV6-4|-
TGTGCCAGCAGTGAAAGGACTTACAATGAGCAGTTCTTC
CASSERTYNEQFF